The 4 T cell receptor beta chains reported below all come from one sample, sequenced in a study of graft-versus-host responses after intestinal transplantation. Profiled with immunoSEQ multiplex PCR; TCRdb holds only in-frame clones, not every one. The top ten hold around 1.2% of the sample, which has roughly 100,000 clones, 93% seen once. The antigens of these receptors remain unknown. This specimen was unstimulated CD8+ T cells sorted from spleen or lymph node cells, taken before intestinal transplant. These receptors were taken from a human donor who received an intestinal transplant.

The V gene is TRBV5-6, the J gene TRBJ2-7; 10 bases fit TRBD2. CDR1 and CDR2 from the germline V gene are SGHDT and YYEEEE. J gave up 2 bases and V 1 base, and 12 bases lay outside the gene matches. This CDR3 contains 18 residues. In nucleotides, the CDR3 is TGTGCCAGCAGCTTGTCAGCGGGGGGGCCCATTCTCACCTACGAGCAGTACTTC. Translation gives CASSLSAGGPILTYEQYF.

The V call is TRBV2, the J call TRBJ2-3; 8 nucleotides agree with TRBD1. With 8 bases clipped from V and 3 bases from J, the junction kept 22 bases outside the gene matches. CDR3 length: 19 amino acids. Germline CDR1 SNHLY, CDR2 FYNNEI. The CDR3 is CASGDSGTGLAAGTDTQYF. CDR3 in DNA: TGTGCCAGCGGAGATTCCGGGACAGGCCTAGCTGCTGGGACAGATACGCAGTATTTT.

The CDR3 DNA reads TGTGCCAGCAGTTCCGATCCCCTGTTAAACACTGAAGCTTTCTTT. Its protein product is CASSSDPLLNTEAFF. The V and J genes are TRBV27 and TRBJ1-1; D uncertain. Germline-derived CDR1 and CDR2 are MNHEY and SMNVEV (reference sequence). The V end lost 4 bases, the J end lost 2 bases, and 14 bases lay between the germline ends. The length of the CDR3 is 15 residues.

This clone turned up a few times. Other DNA sequences from this sample encode an identical CDR3 as well. The J gene is TRBJ2-7, the V gene TRBV4-1; D is undetermined. Germline V gene sequence: CDR1 MGHRA, CDR2 YSYEKL. The CDR3 runs to 12 residues. Trimming took 0 bases from V and 5 from J, leaving 5 bases between them. The CDR3 DNA follows: TGCGCCAGCAGCCAAGATGGGAACGAGCAGTACTTC. It specifies CASSQDGNEQYF.